What follows is one TCR beta chain and its context. Antigen: not known. This sample was included in a study of T cell responses to AZD1222 COVID-19 vaccine. Study-wide background: Doses given second, at about 4 or about 12 weeks, were pooled.

Sequenced by immunoSEQ multiplex PCR; TCRdb stores in-frame clones only, minus some. The table records 150,000 to 200,000 clones, about 92% of them present only once. V was pared by 6 bases and J by 0 bases, with 12 bases between. Germline assignment: CDR1 MNHEY and CDR2 SVGAGI. The CDR3 runs 15 residues. General study findings and limits: Increased Spike-specific TCR breadth and depth were observed after two AZD1222 doses. Most donors were white British and more were female, and clonal diversity was possibly underestimated. With dominance at 160-218 and 743-854, vaccine-associated CD4 TCRs spanned spike.

The sample consisted of peripheral blood, taken on day 0 of AZD1222 vaccination. The clonotype comes from an adult in good health. The chain carries TRBV6-5 and TRBJ2-1, with D unresolved. The CDR3 sequence is CASRADTRSYNEQFF. The CDR3, as DNA: TGTGCCAGCAGGGCTGACACCCGCTCCTACAATGAGCAGTTCTTC.